Shown below are 21 T cell receptor beta chains from a single sample sequenced in a study of blood T cell repertoires in COVID-19 (dated by TCRdb to about 2020). Receptor libraries were prepared by the immunoSEQ multiplex PCR assay. This immuneACCESS table, as held by TCRdb, lists in-frame sequences with V and J called but not all clones. Of the missing ones, under half trace to an unresolved V gene in checked studies; the others have no known cause. Across this sample there are 200,000 or so clones, with 80% to 85% seen only once. The ten top clones hold 7.5% of the sample. The sequenced sample consisted of PBMCs or T cells enriched from blood (not recorded which). The receptors derive from a man in his forties who had recovered from COVID-19.

The chain couples TRBV3-1 (or the pseudogene TRBV3-2) to TRBJ1-3; D perhaps matches TRBD1 (5 bases). CDR1 LGHDT and CDR2 YNNKEL come from the germline V gene (reference sequence). The V and J ends lost 4 bases and 0 bases respectively, with 10 bases between them. This CDR3 spans 15 amino acids. The CDR3 nucleotides are TGTGCCAGCAGCCCCCGGGGGGGCTCTGGAAACACCATATATTTT. It yields the protein CASSPRGGSGNTIYF.

This rearrangement joins TRBV21-1 to TRBJ1-1; TRBD1, the table's D call, lacks a check against the DNA. TRBV21-1 counts as a pseudogene. This CDR3 is built from 18 residues. The CDR3 region has the DNA TGTGCCAGCAGCAGGATCGCGACAGATGTCGGGTGGAACACTGAAGCTTTCTTT. It yields the protein CASSRIATDVGWNTEAFF.

This sequence joins TRBV5-1 and TRBJ2-7; D not certain. CDR1 and CDR2 (germline): SGHRS, YFSETQ. The V end lost 0 bases, the J end lost 3 bases, and 10 bases lay between the germline ends. The CDR3 runs to 14 residues. CDR3 amino acids: CASSLAAVHYEQYF. The CDR3 nucleotides are TGCGCCAGCAGCTTGGCCGCGGTGCACTACGAGCAGTACTTC.

The chain links TRBV28 to TRBJ2-7; 9 nucleotides match TRBD2. There are 12 residues in the CDR3. From germline, CDR1 is MDHEN and CDR2 SYDVKM. V lost 6 bases and J lost 8; bases outside the gene matches: 5. CDR3 in amino acids: CASSSGGPQQYF. CDR3 DNA: TGTGCCAGCAGCAGCGGGGGGCCACAGCAGTACTTC.

The chain joins TRBV7-2 to TRBJ2-3; 11 bases are shared with TRBD2. Losses at the gene ends were 3 bases for V and 6 bases for J; bases not matched to a gene: 8. The germline V gene has CDR1 SGHTA and CDR2 FQGNSA. The CDR3 loop spans 16 amino acids. The chain's CDR3 is CASSFRVAGGQDTQYF. DNA for the CDR3: TGTGCCAGCAGCTTCAGGGTAGCGGGGGGGCAGGATACGCAGTATTTT.

The chain employs TRBV19 and TRBJ1-2; D is uncertain. This CDR3 is built from 12 residues. V was pared by 7 bases and J by 4 bases, with 10 bases between. Germline V gene sequence: CDR1 LNHDA, CDR2 SQIVND (reference sequence). The CDR3 DNA sequence: TGTGCCAGTAACCCCGGTGGCTATGGCTACACCTTC. It codes for CASNPGGYGYTF.

This chain uses TRBV21-1 with TRBJ1-5. TRBV21-1 is described as a pseudogene. The CDR3 spans 16 residues. CDR3 nucleotides: TGTGCCAGCAGCAAACCTCGAATACCGTTTAGTCAGCCCCAGCATTTT. Amino acids: CASSKPRIPFSQPQHF.

This chain joins TRBV19 and TRBJ2-3; 8 bases match TRBD2. Germline CDR1 LNHDA, CDR2 SQIVND (reference sequence). The CDR3 covers 13 residues. After removal of 4 bases from V and 3 bases from J, the junction contained 0 bases not matched to a gene. CDR3 sequence (DNA): TGTGCCAGTAGTAGACTAGCGACAGATACGCAGTATTTT. The encoded protein is CASSRLATDTQYF.

This clone was recorded once. V and J are TRBV19 and TRBJ1-1; TRBD1 matches 7 bases. The CDR3 covers 13 residues. V dropped 2 bases and J dropped 3; count of bases not matched to a gene: 0. Germline assignment: CDR1 LNHDA and CDR2 SQIVND (reference sequence). CDR3 sequence: CASSITGDTEAFF. The CDR3 DNA sequence: TGTGCCAGTAGTATAACAGGGGACACTGAAGCTTTCTTT.

This clone appeared once. The chain joins TRBV5-4 to TRBJ2-5; a possible D gene is TRBD1 (8 bases). This CDR3 has 15 residues. The germline gives CDR1 SGHNT, CDR2 YYREEE (reference sequence). V was trimmed by 2 bases and J by 4 bases, leaving 15 bases between them. The CDR3 DNA is TGTGCCAGCAGCTTTTACAGGGGGGGAGGAGAGACCCAGTACTTC. Translated, it gives CASSFYRGGGETQYF. Full variable domain (remainder filled in from reference TRBV5-4 and TRBJ2-5): ETGVTQSPTHLIKTRGQQVTLRCSSQSGHNTVSWYQQALGQGPQFIFQYYREEENGRGNFPPRFSGLQFPNYSSELNVNALELDDSALYLCASSFYRGGGETQYFGPGTRLLVL.

The V call is TRBV2, the J call TRBJ2-7; 7 positions agree with TRBD1. CDR3 length: 13 amino acids. Germline trimming cut 7 bases from V and 5 bases from J; bases unmatched to any gene: 8. Germline V gene data show CDR1 as SNHLY and CDR2 as FYNNEI. The CDR3 coding sequence is TGTGCCAGCAACCCCGACAGGGCGAACGAGCAGTACTTC. Its protein product is CASNPDRANEQYF.

J is TRBJ2-5 and V is TRBV24-1, with 8 bases aligning to TRBD1. V lost 5 bases to trimming and J lost 3 bases; unmatched junction nucleotides: 10. The CDR3 totals 16 residues. Germline CDR1 is KGHDR and CDR2 is SFDVKD. The CDR3 coding sequence is TGTGCCACCAGTGCCTCCGGGACAGGCTTTGAAGAGACCCAGTACTTC. Its protein is CATSASGTGFEETQYF.

This clone came up once. The rearrangement joins TRBV6-5 to TRBJ2-1; a weak D match, TRBD1 (7 bases). The CDR3 has 15 residues. In germline, CDR1 is MNHEY, CDR2 SVGAGI. V was pared by 7 bases and J by 7 bases, with 20 bases between. CDR3 coding DNA: TGTGCCAGCATGCCGACAGGGAGGAATAGGAATGAGCAGTTCTTC. Its translation: CASMPTGRNRNEQFF.

This clone was detected only a few times. V usage is TRBV28 and J usage is TRBJ1-1; possible D gene TRBD1, 5 bases. This CDR3 has 16 residues. V lost 5 bases to trimming and J lost 0 bases, with 16 bases between them. Germline V CDR1 and CDR2: MDHEN, SYDVKM. In DNA, the CDR3 is TGTGCCAGCAGTCCTTTGGGGCAGGCAATGAACACTGAAGCTTTCTTT. Translated, it gives CASSPLGQAMNTEAFF. Variable domain in full (rest from reference TRBV28 and TRBJ1-1): DVKVTQSSRYLVKRTGEKVFLECVQDMDHENMFWYRQDPGLGLRLIYFSYDVKMKEKGDIPEGYSVSREKKERFSLILESASTNQTSMYLCASSPLGQAMNTEAFFGQGTRLTVV.

The chain is built from TRBV18 and TRBJ1-5, with 9 positions matching TRBD1. The ends lost 0 bases at V and 7 bases at J; junction bases unmatched: 4. Germline V gene data show CDR1 as KGHSH and CDR2 as LQKENI. The CDR3 is made up of 15 amino acids. The DNA for the CDR3 is TGTGCCAGCTCACCACCGGGACAGGGTAAGCAGCCCCAGCATTTT. As protein: CASSPPGQGKQPQHF.

The chain couples TRBV19 to TRBJ2-3, with 7 positions matching TRBD2. The CDR3 loop spans 15 amino acids. The V gene end was trimmed by 4 bases and the J gene end by 3 bases; junction bases not matched to a gene: 7. Germline V gene lookup returns CDR1 LNHDA and CDR2 SQIVND (reference sequence). This CDR3 reads CASSTEGLGTDTQYF. CDR3 DNA: TGTGCCAGTAGTACTGAAGGACTAGGAACAGATACGCAGTATTTT.

V gene TRBV19 combines with J gene TRBJ2-2, with 7 bases matching TRBD2. Germline V gene lookup returns CDR1 LNHDA and CDR2 SQIVND (reference sequence). V dropped 4 bases and J dropped 1; count of bases not matched to a gene: 3. The CDR3 extends over 15 amino acids. CDR3 region: CASSKGGRNTGELFF. The CDR3, as DNA: TGTGCCAGTAGTAAGGGCGGGAGGAACACCGGGGAGCTGTTTTTT. The complete variable domain, with remaining parts taken from reference TRBV19 and TRBJ2-2, reads DGGITQSPKYLFRKEGQNVTLSCEQNLNHDAMYWYRQDPGQGLRLIYYSQIVNDFQKGDIAEGYSVSREKKESFPLTVTSAQKNPTAFYLCASSKGGRNTGELFFGEGSRLTVL.

This chain uses TRBV30 with TRBJ1-3; 7 bases match TRBD1. V was pared by 0 bases and J by 3 bases, with 5 bases of the junction left unmatched. The CDR3 covers 15 residues. CDR1 and CDR2 from the germline V gene are GTSNPN and SVGIG (reference sequence). CDR3 region: CAWSVTGVYGNTIYF. CDR3 coding DNA: TGTGCCTGGAGTGTAACAGGGGTGTATGGAAACACCATATATTTT.

The V and J genes are TRBV30 and TRBJ1-3; a possible D gene is TRBD1 (5 bases). The CDR3 spans 11 residues. The germline V gene has CDR1 GTSNPN and CDR2 SVGIG (reference sequence). The CDR3 loop reads CGRGSGNTIYF. CDR3 sequence (DNA): TGTGGCCGGGGGAGTGGAAACACCATATATTTT. Full variable domain (rest looked up from reference TRBV30 and TRBJ1-3): SQTIHQWPATLVQPVGSPLSLECTVEGTSNPNLYWYRQAAGRGLQLLFYSVGIGQISSEVPQNLSASRPQDRQFILSSKKLLLSDSGFYLCGRGSGNTIYFGEGSWLTVV.

V usage is TRBV7-2 and J usage is TRBJ1-1, with 7 positions matching TRBD1. V shed 2 bases, J shed 1 base, and the junction held 1 base outside the gene matches. The CDR3 totals 14 residues. Germline V gives CDR1 SGHTA, CDR2 FQGNSA. DNA for the CDR3: TGTGCCAGCAGCTTAAACAGGGGGAACACTGAAGCTTTCTTT. Translated: CASSLNRGNTEAFF.

The genes are TRBV4-3 and TRBJ2-5; 12 nucleotides match TRBD2. The germline V gene encodes CDR1 LGHNA and CDR2 YSLEER. V lost 1 base to trimming and J lost 2 bases; unmatched junction nucleotides: 8. The CDR3 has 18 amino acids. The CDR3 region is CASSQGLAGDNNQETQYF. CDR3 coding DNA: TGCGCCAGCAGCCAAGGACTAGCGGGGGATAATAATCAAGAGACCCAGTACTTC.